The 29 T cell receptor beta chains reported below all come from one sample, sequenced in a study of blood T cell repertoires in COVID-19. Sequenced by immunoSEQ multiplex PCR; TCRdb stores in-frame clones only, minus some. The sample includes 150,000 to 200,000 clones, approximately 82% seen only once; the top ten take 20% to 25%. The sequenced material came from peripheral blood. These receptors came from a woman older than 75 with acute or convalescent COVID-19.

Written as DNA, the CDR3 is TGTGCCAGCAGTTCTAGCGGGGGCGTGCCTTTCTACAATGAGCAGTTCTTC. This encodes CASSSSGGVPFYNEQFF. The V and J genes are TRBV6-2 or TRBV6-3 and TRBJ2-1; 10 bases are a match to TRBD2. Germline loops: CDR1 MNHEY, CDR2 SVGEGT. The CDR3 totals 17 residues. Unmatched junction bases numbered 9, after V lost 4 bases and J lost 3 bases.

V usage is TRBV6-5 and J usage is TRBJ1-1, with 9 bases aligning to TRBD1. This CDR3 spans 14 amino acids. The V gene end was trimmed by 6 bases and the J gene end by 11 bases; junction bases not matched to a gene: 13. From germline, CDR1 is MNHEY and CDR2 SVGAGI. The DNA of the CDR3 is TGTGCCAGCAGCCCCGGGACAGGGTTCCTTGGGGCTTTCTTT. Translated: CASSPGTGFLGAFF.

This chain connects TRBV6-6 to TRBJ1-1, with TRBD1 matching 9 bases. CDR1 and CDR2 from the germline V gene are MNHNY and SVGAGI (reference sequence). There are 13 residues in the CDR3. Trimming at V came to 4 bases and at J to 11 bases, leaving 8 bases not matched to a gene. CDR3 DNA: TGTGCCAGCAGTTCCTGGACAGGGGATGGGGCTTTCTTT. Translating gives CASSSWTGDGAFF.

This chain joins TRBV30 and TRBJ1-4; TRBD1 might be the D (5 bases). V lost 3 bases and J 13 bases, leaving 12 bases between the germline ends. Germline V gives CDR1 GTSNPN, CDR2 SVGIG (reference sequence). The CDR3 has 11 residues. The CDR3 region is CAWRVERGLFF. The DNA for the CDR3 is TGTGCCTGGAGGGTCGAAAGGGGACTGTTTTTT.

This clone showed up just once. The chain is built from TRBV2 and TRBJ2-1; D unclear. From germline, CDR1 is SNHLY and CDR2 FYNNEI. The V end lost 4 bases, the J end lost 1 base, and 11 bases lay between the germline ends. The CDR3 extends over 15 amino acids. Here the CDR3 DNA reads TGTGCCAGCAGTGGGGCACTTGCGTCCTACAATGAGCAGTTCTTC. It translates to CASSGALASYNEQFF.

The sample holds one count of this clone. CDR3 loop: CASSIEDSTEAFF. The CDR3 coding sequence is TGTGCCAGTAGTATAGAGGACAGCACTGAAGCTTTCTTT. The chain carries TRBV19 and TRBJ1-1; tentative D call: TRBD1 (6 bases). The CDR3 length is 13 residues. From germline, CDR1 is LNHDA and CDR2 SQIVND (reference sequence). V lost 0 bases and J lost 4, with 6 bases in between.

The chain links TRBV2 to TRBJ2-1; 7 nucleotides match TRBD1. The CDR3 is 15 residues long. From germline, CDR1 is SNHLY and CDR2 FYNNEI. The ends lost 8 bases at V and 6 bases at J; junction bases unmatched: 13. This CDR3 is CASSRGTAHANEQFF. As DNA, the CDR3 is TGTGCCAGCTCCAGGGGGACCGCGCACGCCAATGAGCAGTTCTTC. Supplemented by reference TRBV2 and TRBJ2-1, the full variable domain reads EPEVTQTPSHQVTQMGQEVILRCVPISNHLYFYWYRQILGQKVEFLVSFYNNEISEKSEIFDDQFSVERPDGSNFTLKIRSTKLEDSAMYFCASSRGTAHANEQFFGPGTRLTVL.

The chain is built from TRBV2 and TRBJ2-5; tentatively, D is TRBD2 (5 bases). The V and J ends lost 6 bases and 5 bases respectively, with 16 bases between them. CDR3 length: 14 amino acids. CDR1 is SNHLY, CDR2 FYNNEI, per germline. Here the CDR3 reads CASSPALGGETQYF. For the CDR3, the DNA is TGTGCCAGCAGCCCCGCTCTGGGCGGGGAGACCCAGTACTTC.

In this sample, this clone turned up a few times. The chain joins TRBV27 to TRBJ2-1; D is uncertain. The CDR3 extends over 13 amino acids. Germline CDR1 and CDR2: MNHEY and SMNVEV (reference sequence). Between the trimmed V and J ends, which lost 2 bases and 6 bases, there was a span of 8 bases. In DNA, the CDR3 is TGTGCCAGCAGTTTAAAGCGCGGCAATGAGCAGTTCTTC. Translating it yields CASSLKRGNEQFF.

This chain uses TRBV5-6 with TRBJ1-1, with TRBD1 matching over 9 bases. Trimming cost V 3 bases and J 1 base; bases outside gene matches: 4. The germline CDR1 and CDR2 sequences are SGHDT and YYEEEE. The CDR3 is 15 residues long. The CDR3 sequence is CASSWGTGKNTEAFF. DNA for the CDR3: TGTGCCAGCAGCTGGGGGACAGGGAAGAACACTGAAGCTTTCTTT.

J is TRBJ1-4 and V is TRBV19; 8 nucleotides agree with TRBD1. Per germline, CDR1 LNHDA and CDR2 SQIVND (reference sequence). V was clipped by 5 bases and J by 8 bases; unmatched bases: 4. The CDR3 covers 13 residues. CDR3 DNA sequence: TGTGCCAGTAGTCCAGACAGGGGAGAAAAACTGTTTTTT. Translating gives CASSPDRGEKLFF.

The chain recombines TRBV3-1 (or the pseudogene TRBV3-2) with TRBJ2-1; D perhaps matches TRBD2 (5 bases). The CDR3 runs to 12 residues. Looked up from germline, CDR1 is LGHDT and CDR2 is YNNKEL (reference sequence). Trimming removed 5 bases from V and 9 bases from J, with 11 bases in between. Here the CDR3 DNA reads TGTGCCAGCAGCGAGAGTGAGGGTGAGCAGTTCTTC. It encodes CASSESEGEQFF.

The rearrangement uses TRBV2 and TRBJ1-6; D remains unclear. V was trimmed by 7 bases and J by 14 bases, leaving 18 bases between them. Germline V CDR1 and CDR2: SNHLY, FYNNEI. This CDR3 region has 13 residues. As DNA, the CDR3 is TGTGCCAGCACCCAGGAATCGGTACCGGCCCTCCACTTT. Its protein product is CASTQESVPALHF.

J is TRBJ2-7 and V is TRBV12-5; D call uncertain. Trimming shortened V by 5 bases and J by 6 bases, and 8 bases separated the two germline ends. The germline V gene encodes CDR1 LGHNT and CDR2 FRNRAP. The CDR3 is made up of 11 amino acids. The chain's CDR3 is CASGPNREQYF. Written as DNA, the CDR3 is TGTGCTAGTGGTCCTAACCGCGAGCAGTACTTC.

The chain joins TRBV2 to TRBJ2-3; TRBD2 matches 10 bases. Germline V gene lookup returns CDR1 SNHLY and CDR2 FYNNEI. This CDR3 is 16 amino acids long. Trimming took 3 bases from V and 5 from J; bases not matched to a gene: 8. DNA for the CDR3: TGTGCCAGCAGTGATTTGGCTAGCGGGAGTCAAGATACGCAGTATTTT. It translates to CASSDLASGSQDTQYF.

The rearrangement uses TRBV6-6 and TRBJ2-5; 9 bases are shared with TRBD2. The CDR3 covers 14 residues. V was pared by 6 bases and J by 5 bases, with 7 bases of the junction left unmatched. Germline V gene lookup returns CDR1 MNHNY and CDR2 SVGAGI (reference sequence). DNA of the CDR3: TGTGCCAGCAGACCGGGACTAGCTGGGGAGACCCAGTACTTC. This encodes CASRPGLAGETQYF.

The rearrangement uses TRBV7-6 and TRBJ1-1; 9 bases are a match to TRBD1. The CDR3 has 18 amino acids. The V gene end was trimmed by 5 bases and the J gene end by 3 bases; junction bases not matched to a gene: 16. CDR1 is SGHVS and CDR2 is FNYEAQ in the germline V gene. The CDR3 loop reads CASSPRDREAGGDTEAFF. The CDR3 nucleotides read TGTGCCAGCAGCCCCCGGGACAGGGAGGCCGGGGGGGACACTGAAGCTTTCTTT.

The V gene is TRBV7-9, the J gene TRBJ2-7, with 8 bases lining up with TRBD1. Trimming cost V 6 bases and J 4 bases; bases outside gene matches: 8. Germline V gene sequence: CDR1 SEHNR, CDR2 FQNEAQ (reference sequence). The CDR3 consists of 14 residues. The CDR3 DNA follows: TGTGCCAGCAGTCAATGGGACAGGACATACGAGCAGTACTTC. Protein product: CASSQWDRTYEQYF.

The chain uses TRBV2 and TRBJ2-1; TRBD2 might be the D (5 bases). Trimming took off 8 bases at V and 14 bases at J, with 16 bases between the two ends. The CDR3 has 11 residues. The V gene's germline CDR1 is SNHLY and CDR2 FYNNEI. The CDR3 protein is CASGPRGREFF. CDR3 DNA sequence: TGTGCCAGCGGCCCCCGGGGTCGCGAGTTCTTC.

This clone appeared once. CDR3 sequence: CSVVGGNTEAFF. The CDR3 DNA reads TGCAGCGTTGTAGGGGGGAACACTGAAGCTTTCTTT. V gene TRBV29-1 combines with J gene TRBJ1-1; D is perhaps TRBD1 (6 bases). The CDR3 contains 12 residues. V shed 4 bases and J shed 1 base, with 7 bases lying between them. Germline CDR1 reads SQVTM; CDR2 reads ANQGSEA.

V usage is TRBV5-5 and J usage is TRBJ2-7, with TRBD2 matching 9 bases. The CDR3 has 18 residues. V dropped 1 base and J dropped 5; count of bases not matched to a gene: 16. The germline V gene encodes CDR1 SGHKS and CDR2 YYEKEE (reference sequence). The CDR3 sequence: CASSLRRPSGTGGDEQYF. The CDR3 DNA reads TGTGCCAGCAGCTTGAGGCGTCCTAGCGGGACGGGGGGGGACGAGCAGTACTTC. Based on the CDR3 plus reference TRBV5-5 and TRBJ2-7, the full variable domain is DAGVTQSPTHLIKTRGQQVTLRCSPISGHKSVSWYQQVLGQGPQFIFQYYEKEERGRGNFPDRFSARQFPNYSSELNVNALLLGDSALYLCASSLRRPSGTGGDEQYFGPGTRLTVT.

The chain joins TRBV9 to TRBJ2-2; 7 positions agree with TRBD1. J lost 7 bases, V lost 4 bases, and 10 bases had no gene match. There are 15 residues in the CDR3. Germline CDR1 reads SGDLS; CDR2 reads YYNGEE. The DNA for the CDR3 is TGTGCCAGCAGCCCGGGAACAGGGGTCTTCGGGGAGCTGTTTTTT. Translation: CASSPGTGVFGELFF.

V gene TRBV19 combines with J gene TRBJ2-5; maybe TRBD2 (6 bases). V gave up 5 bases and J gave up 3 bases, with 16 bases separating them. CDR3 length: 15 amino acids. Germline V gene lookup returns CDR1 LNHDA and CDR2 SQIVND (reference sequence). The DNA for the CDR3 is TGTGCCAGTAGTCCTAAGGGCGGGACCGAAGAGACCCAGTACTTC. Residues: CASSPKGGTEETQYF.

V is TRBV27 and J is TRBJ2-7; D is possibly TRBD1 (6 bases). Germline V gene lookup returns CDR1 MNHEY and CDR2 SMNVEV (reference sequence). The length of the CDR3 is 13 residues. The ends were cut back, 3 bases at V and 3 bases at J, with 9 bases in the middle. CDR3 nucleotide sequence: TGTGCCAGCAGTTTTCAGGGGAACTACGAGCAGTACTTC. Protein: CASSFQGNYEQYF.

This chain links TRBV2 with TRBJ2-7; TRBD2 matches 7 bases. CDR3 length equals 13 residues. Germline V lookup: CDR1 SNHLY, CDR2 FYNNEI. V was clipped by 6 bases and J by 5 bases; unmatched bases: 7. CDR3 DNA: TGTGCCAGCAGAGGCGGGAGCCGGAACGAGCAGTACTTC. Its translation is CASRGGSRNEQYF.

The chain combines TRBV6-5 with TRBJ2-7, with 7 bases that match TRBD1. The CDR3 length is 14 residues. Trimming took 7 bases from V and 4 from J; bases not matched to a gene: 10. CDR1 MNHEY and CDR2 SVGAGI come from the germline V gene. The CDR3 sequence: CASNPQGRRYEQYF. The DNA for the CDR3 is TGTGCCAGCAATCCACAGGGGCGGCGTTACGAGCAGTACTTC.

This clone came up once. The chain links TRBV6-5 to TRBJ1-2, with a tentative D call TRBD1 (6 bases). This CDR3 region has 13 residues. Germline V CDR1 and CDR2: MNHEY, SVGAGI. The V end lost 6 bases, the J end lost 2 bases, and 10 bases lay between the germline ends. This CDR3 reads CASRQTGNYGYTF. The DNA for the CDR3 is TGTGCCAGCAGGCAGACAGGAAACTATGGCTACACCTTC.

The chain joins TRBV6-1 to TRBJ2-1; D unclear. Germline CDR1 reads MNHNS; CDR2 reads SASEGT. This CDR3 has 17 amino acids. The germline V and J ends were trimmed by 4 bases and 0 bases, with 16 bases remaining between them. The CDR3 sequence is CASSGRLGASSYNEQFF. In DNA form, the CDR3 reads TGTGCCAGCAGTGGGCGGTTAGGCGCGAGCTCCTACAATGAGCAGTTCTTC.

The chain has TRBV2 and TRBJ1-2; possibly TRBD1 for D (6 bases). CDR3 length: 13 amino acids. Germline loops: CDR1 SNHLY, CDR2 FYNNEI. V was shortened by 8 bases and J by 4 bases, with 14 bases between the two germline ends. CDR3 amino acids: CASRAQGSYGYTF. CDR3 bases: TGTGCCAGCCGAGCCCAGGGGTCCTATGGCTACACCTTC.